The 27 T cell receptor beta chains presented below share a single source sample, sequenced in a study of cytomegalovirus exposure and HLA in healthy donors. Primers included in the PCR were 60 Vbeta and 13 Jbeta primers. Only in-frame clones appear in the TCRdb table, and some are missing; sequencing was by immunoSEQ multiplex PCR. The sample consists of under 200,000 clones, approximately 85% of them appearing once. The sequenced sample consisted of PBMCs. These receptors all come from a man in his forties or fifties in good health and CMV-seropositive.

The chain links TRBV10-3 to TRBJ1-1, with TRBD1 matching over 10 bases. The CDR3 is 16 amino acids. Germline CDR1 is ENHRY and CDR2 is SYGVKD. Trimming took 5 bases from V and 4 from J; bases not matched to a gene: 10. CDR3 nucleotides: TGTGCCATCAGTACGACAGGGGGCGGTGAGGGCACTGAAGCTTTCTTT. Translation gives CAISTTGGGEGTEAFF.

This clone appeared a single time. Different DNA sequences within this sample yield the same CDR3. This sequence joins TRBV6-6 and TRBJ1-1; 9 bases map to TRBD1. CDR1 is MNHNY and CDR2 is SVGAGI in the germline V gene (reference sequence). This CDR3 is built from 15 residues. With V trimmed by 5 bases and J by 7 bases, 11 bases remained unmatched. For the CDR3, the DNA is TGTGCCAGCAGTCAGACAGGGGGGCAAGATGGTGAAGCTTTCTTT. This translates into CASSQTGGQDGEAFF.

The chain couples TRBV19 to TRBJ2-2; TRBD1 might be the D (5 bases). Trimming pared 6 bases from V and 0 bases from J, leaving 11 bases between. Germline CDR1 LNHDA, CDR2 SQIVND (reference sequence). The CDR3 consists of 15 residues. The CDR3 loop is CASRPTETNTGELFF. The CDR3 DNA follows: TGTGCCAGTAGGCCGACAGAGACGAACACCGGGGAGCTGTTTTTT.

This clone was found a few times. The chain has TRBV30 and TRBJ1-1, with D possibly matching TRBD1 (5 bases). The CDR3 length is 13 residues. The V end lost 2 bases, the J end lost 3 bases, and 10 bases lay between the germline ends. The germline CDR1 and CDR2 sequences are GTSNPN and SVGIG (reference sequence). This CDR3 reads CAWSTQGYTEAFF. The CDR3 coding sequence is TGTGCCTGGAGTACTCAGGGATACACTGAAGCTTTCTTT.

The chain joins TRBV9 to TRBJ2-7; 7 nucleotides align to TRBD1. The CDR3 is made up of 16 amino acids. Per the germline V gene, CDR1 is SGDLS and CDR2 is YYNGEE. Unmatched junction bases numbered 11, after V lost 4 bases and J lost 1 base. The CDR3 DNA reads as TGTGCCAGCAGCCTTACAGGGGTCGAAATATCCTACGAGCAGTACTTC. Protein sequence: CASSLTGVEISYEQYF.

This clone was seen a handful of times. This rearrangement joins TRBV18 to TRBJ2-5; the D is unclear. The germline gives CDR1 KGHSH, CDR2 LQKENI. V was trimmed by 3 bases and J by 5 bases, leaving 4 bases between them. The CDR3 spans 11 residues. The CDR3 sequence: CASSPGETQYF. CDR3 DNA: TGTGCCAGCTCACCCGGGGAGACCCAGTACTTC. Variable domain in full (rest from reference TRBV18 and TRBJ2-5): NAGVMQNPRHLVRRRGQEARLRCSPMKGHSHVYWYRQLPEEGLKFMVYLQKENIIDESGMPKERFSAEFPKEGPSILRIQQVVRGDSAAYFCASSPGETQYFGPGTRLLVL.

The chain combines TRBV28 with TRBJ2-5; D not resolved. The CDR3 totals 11 residues. Germline CDR1 and CDR2: MDHEN and SYDVKM. V lost 5 bases to trimming and J lost 2 bases, with 3 bases between them. Here the CDR3 DNA reads TGTGCCAGCAGTACACAAGAGACCCAGTACTTC. It is translated as CASSTQETQYF.

V gene TRBV6-1 combines with J gene TRBJ2-1; unclear D gene. CDR3 length: 14 residues. Trimming took off 2 bases at V and 5 bases at J, with 10 bases between the two ends. Germline values: CDR1 MNHNS, CDR2 SASEGT. CDR3 sequence (DNA): TGTGCCAGCAGTGAAATCGGTGTTAACAATGAGCAGTTCTTC. Protein: CASSEIGVNNEQFF.

The V call is TRBV29-1, the J call TRBJ2-7; 8 positions agree with TRBD1. The V segment lost 8 bases and the J segment 7 bases; nucleotides outside the gene matches: 13. Germline lookup yields CDR1 SQVTM and CDR2 ANQGSEA. This CDR3 spans 13 amino acids. The CDR3 DNA is TGCAGCACTTTAACGGACAGGGCGGGAGAGCAGTACTTC. This gives the protein CSTLTDRAGEQYF.

The chain links TRBV19 to TRBJ2-7; 7 nucleotides match TRBD2. Unmatched junction bases numbered 5, after V lost 3 bases and J lost 3 bases. Germline V gene sequence: CDR1 LNHDA, CDR2 SQIVND (reference sequence). The CDR3 length is 14 residues. The CDR3 protein is CASSMSGGVYEQYF. In DNA, the CDR3 is TGTGCCAGTAGTATGTCTGGGGGGGTCTACGAGCAGTACTTC.

About this clone itself: One end of the junction is discordant with germline, which a read error may explain. The CDR3 region has the DNA TGCGCCAGCTCCCCCAGGGCGGGACAGGGGTCCTTCGAGCAGTACTTC. It encodes CASSPRAGQGSFEQYF. The chain links TRBV5-1 to TRBJ2-7; 10 positions agree with TRBD1. CDR3 length equals 16 residues. The germline gives CDR1 SGHRS, CDR2 YFSETQ.

The chain has TRBV7-3 and TRBJ1-5; tentatively, D is TRBD1 (6 bases). Germline V gene data show CDR1 as SGHTA and CDR2 as FQGTGA. This CDR3 is 13 amino acids long. V shed 6 bases and J shed 6 bases, with 12 bases lying between them. CDR3 nucleotide sequence: TGTGCCAGCAGTCCACAGGGCGGTCAGCCCCAGCATTTT. Translating gives CASSPQGGQPQHF.

This chain links TRBV4-3 with TRBJ2-1; TRBD2 matches 15 bases. The germline V gene has CDR1 LGHNA and CDR2 YSLEER. The junction had 6 bases not matched to a gene; V was cut back by 3 bases and J by 0 bases. The CDR3 covers 19 residues. The DNA of the CDR3 is TGCGCCAGCAGCCATGGGACTAGCGGGGGGTCGATCTCCTACAATGAGCAGTTCTTC. Encoded protein: CASSHGTSGGSISYNEQFF.

The rearrangement links TRBV7-2 to TRBJ1-2; no clear D gene. CDR3 length: 15 residues. With 0 bases removed from V and 1 base from J, the gap between germline ends came to 9 bases. Germline V gene data show CDR1 as SGHTA and CDR2 as FQGNSA. The CDR3 sequence: CASSLASRNNYGYTF. Written as DNA, the CDR3 is TGTGCCAGCAGCTTAGCGAGCAGGAATAACTATGGCTACACCTTC.

J is TRBJ2-5 and V is TRBV27; D is undetermined. Matching the DNA end better, TRBJ2-7 makes the J call doubtful. Germline V lookup: CDR1 MNHEY, CDR2 SMNVEV (reference sequence). The CDR3 spans 14 residues. CDR3 DNA sequence: TGTGCTTTATGTGAACCTGAGAGCTACTACGAGCAGTACTTC. Amino acids: CALCEPESYYEQYF.

The V call is TRBV28, the J call TRBJ2-1, with 8 bases matching TRBD2. CDR3 length: 15 residues. Per germline, CDR1 MDHEN and CDR2 SYDVKM. The J segment lost 5 bases and the V segment lost 2 bases, leaving 5 bases of the junction unmatched. Written as DNA, the CDR3 is TGTGCCAGCAGTTTAGTTAGCGGGGAGGACAATGAGCAGTTCTTC. Its translation is CASSLVSGEDNEQFF. Together with reference TRBV28 and TRBJ2-1, the CDR3 gives the full variable domain: DVKVTQSSRYLVKRTGEKVFLECVQDMDHENMFWYRQDPGLGLRLIYFSYDVKMKEKGDIPEGYSVSREKKERFSLILESASTNQTSMYLCASSLVSGEDNEQFFGPGTRLTVL.

The J gene is TRBJ2-7, the V gene TRBV7-9; possibly TRBD2 for D (7 bases). Trimming shortened V by 5 bases and J by 3 bases, and 29 bases separated the two germline ends. The CDR3 covers 19 residues. The germline gives CDR1 SEHNR, CDR2 FQNEAQ (reference sequence). Here the CDR3 reads CASSPLGGQGGRSDYEQYF. The CDR3 coding sequence is TGTGCCAGCAGCCCCCTCGGGGGGCAGGGCGGGAGATCGGACTACGAGCAGTACTTC.

This clone is a singleton in its sample. The chain joins TRBV15 to TRBJ2-7; a possible D gene is TRBD1 (6 bases). V lost 0 bases and J lost 6, with 12 bases in between. CDR3 length: 14 residues. Germline CDR1 LNHNV, CDR2 YYDKDF (reference sequence). CDR3 sequence (DNA): TGTGCCACCAGCAGAGACAGGGGAATACGCGAGCAGTACTTC. Protein product: CATSRDRGIREQYF.

The rearrangement uses TRBV14 and TRBJ2-4; 8 bases align to TRBD1. The CDR3 has 16 residues. The V gene end was trimmed by 6 bases and the J gene end by 12 bases; junction bases not matched to a gene: 19. Germline loops: CDR1 SGHDN, CDR2 FVKESK. The CDR3 coding sequence is TGTGCCAGCAGTCGCAGACAGGGGCTAAGATTAGACAGTCAGTACTTC. Translating gives CASSRRQGLRLDSQYF.

This sequence joins TRBV14 and TRBJ2-1, with TRBD2 identical over 11 bases. In germline, CDR1 is SGHDN, CDR2 FVKESK. Trimming removed 4 bases from V and 9 bases from J; junction bases left unmatched: 8. The CDR3 loop spans 15 amino acids. For the CDR3, the DNA is TGTGCCAGCAGCCGGGTAGCGGGAGGGCCGGGTGAGCAGTTCTTC. Translation: CASSRVAGGPGEQFF.

V gene TRBV2 combines with J gene TRBJ1-5; D may be TRBD1 (6 bases). V dropped 5 bases and J dropped 12 bases, with 11 bases sitting between them. CDR1 SNHLY and CDR2 FYNNEI come from the germline V gene. The CDR3 extends over 11 amino acids. The CDR3 DNA is TGTGCCAGCAGTTCGATGGGACACCAGCATTTT. Its translation is CASSSMGHQHF. Together with reference TRBV2 and TRBJ1-5, the CDR3 gives the full variable domain: EPEVTQTPSHQVTQMGQEVILRCVPISNHLYFYWYRQILGQKVEFLVSFYNNEISEKSEIFDDQFSVERPDGSNFTLKIRSTKLEDSAMYFCASSSMGHQHFGDGTRLSIL.

V is TRBV2 and J is TRBJ2-7; 8 bases are shared with TRBD2. The germline V gene encodes CDR1 SNHLY and CDR2 FYNNEI. Trimming at V came to 3 bases and at J to 2 bases, leaving 3 bases not matched to a gene. The CDR3 covers 14 residues. CDR3 sequence: CASSDSGGAYEQYF. The CDR3 DNA reads TGTGCCAGCAGTGATTCGGGGGGGGCCTACGAGCAGTACTTC.

This chain joins TRBV6-5 and TRBJ2-1; no reliable D call. In germline, CDR1 is MNHEY, CDR2 SVGAGI. The CDR3 length is 11 residues. V lost 6 bases to trimming and J lost 9 bases, with 9 bases between them. CDR3 bases: TGTGCCAGCAGCCGGAGAGGTGAGCAGTTCTTC. Translation gives CASSRRGEQFF.

The rearrangement links TRBV5-1 to TRBJ2-7, with 12 bases fitting TRBD1. Looked up from germline, CDR1 is SGHRS and CDR2 is YFSETQ. The length of the CDR3 is 15 residues. With V trimmed by 3 bases and J by 3 bases, 4 bases remained unmatched. The chain's CDR3 is CASSSGQGAFYEQYF. The CDR3 DNA reads TGCGCCAGCAGCTCGGGACAGGGGGCATTCTACGAGCAGTACTTC.

This sequence joins TRBV7-9 and TRBJ2-5; the match to TRBD1 covers 9 bases. V trimming: 0 bases; J trimming: 5 bases; junction bases outside the gene matches: 7. Looked up from germline, CDR1 is SEHNR and CDR2 is FQNEAQ (reference sequence). The CDR3 contains 16 residues. CDR3 in amino acids: CASSLARGQGRETQYF. The CDR3 coding sequence is TGTGCCAGCAGCTTAGCCCGAGGACAGGGGAGGGAGACCCAGTACTTC.

The rearrangement uses TRBV18 and TRBJ2-7; D perhaps matches TRBD2 (7 bases). V was cut by 0 bases and J by 6 bases, with 15 bases left in between. CDR1 and CDR2 from the germline V gene are KGHSH and LQKENI. There are 15 residues in the CDR3. As DNA, the CDR3 is TGTGCCAGCTCACCACCATCAACAGGGAGGGGCGAGCAGTACTTC. Translating it yields CASSPPSTGRGEQYF. Supplemented by reference TRBV18 and TRBJ2-7, the full variable domain reads NAGVMQNPRHLVRRRGQEARLRCSPMKGHSHVYWYRQLPEEGLKFMVYLQKENIIDESGMPKERFSAEFPKEGPSILRIQQVVRGDSAAYFCASSPPSTGRGEQYFGPGTRLTVT.

In DNA form, the CDR3 reads TGTGCCAGCAGCCAAGGGGGGAAGGGGCGGGGGGACTTCTACGAGCAGTACTTC. This gives the protein CASSQGGKGRGDFYEQYF. The rearrangement uses TRBV4-2 and TRBJ2-7, with 8 bases lining up with TRBD2. J lost 3 bases, V lost 1 base, and 14 bases had no gene match. The CDR3 is made up of 18 amino acids. Germline V CDR1 and CDR2: LGHNA, YNFKEQ.